Listed here is a single T cell receptor (beta chain). Its antigen is not yet known. Per-nucleotide qualities are absent, and no much larger clonotype sits a single base away. This record belongs to a study of technical replicates of blood from a handful of donors (dated by TCRdb to between 2016 and 2019). Libraries were prepared through the immunoSEQ multiplex PCR assay. Held by TCRdb, this immuneACCESS table contains in-frame sequences only and omits some clones. Under half of the omission traces to an unresolved V gene where checked; the cause of the rest is unknown. The sample yields approximately 79,000 clones; 91% were counted once. The biggest ten clones account for about 0.4% of the sample. The CDR3, from cysteine to phenylalanine, totals 13 residues. The kept DNA is CDR3 alone, 39 bases in frame from the first base. Based on the germline V gene, the CDR1 and CDR2 sequences are KGHSH and LQKENI. The V end gives up 2 bases and the J end 4 bases, leaving 0 bases in the junction not matched to a gene.

Recombination linked TRBV18 to TRBJ2-7; 9 central bases correspond to TRBD2. What was sequenced was T cells isolated from PBMCs. The receptor was isolated from a human donor in good health. Here the CDR3 is given as CASSPAGGYEQYF. The DNA sequence is as follows: TGTGCCAGCTCACCAGCGGGAGGGTACGAGCAGTACTTC. The full variable domain, with segments outside the CDR3 supplied by the reference TRBV18 and TRBJ2-7 proteins, appears as NAGVMQNPRHLVRRRGQEARLRCSPMKGHSHVYWYRQLPEEGLKFMVYLQKENIIDESGMPKERFSAEFPKEGPSILRIQQVVRGDSAAYFCASSPAGGYEQYFGPGTRLTVT.